This T cell receptor beta chain was sequenced in a study of blood T cell repertoires in COVID-19. As for the study in general: Both acute and convalescent COVID-19 samples were obtained from the United States, Italy and Spain. The analysed material was cDNA or gDNA that came from T cells, B-cell-depleted T cells, or PBMCs.

Study processing details: Researchers report that nucleated cell counts were estimated from reference gene primer amplification. The data were produced by immunoSEQ multiplex PCR, yet TCRdb's version contains in-frame clones alone and is incomplete. D and trimming were read from the DNA, whereas the V and J calls and clone size are those reported in that table. Of over 130,000 clones in the sample, 85% are singletons; the top ten hold around 2.9%. The table lists this clone with a count of one. The CDR3 loop spans 12 amino acids. Germline V lookup: CDR1 SGDLS, CDR2 YYNGEE. V gave up 0 bases and J gave up 8 bases, with 8 bases separating them.

Source material: peripheral blood. The receptor's source is a man aged 50 to 60 with acute or convalescent COVID-19. This chain joins TRBV9 and TRBJ1-2, with D unresolved. This CDR3 reads CASSVGPIGYTF. Here the CDR3 DNA reads TGTGCCAGCAGCGTAGGGCCGATCGGCTACACCTTC.